These 22 T cell receptor beta chains share one sample of origin, sequenced in a study of cytomegalovirus exposure and HLA in healthy donors. This PCR relied on a set of 60 Vbeta primers and 13 Jbeta primers. Only in-frame clones appear in the TCRdb table, and some are missing; sequencing was by immunoSEQ multiplex PCR. Of over 150,000 clones in the sample, nearly 80% were seen once. Sequenced input: PBMCs. Receptor source: a man aged 25 to 45 in good health and CMV-seropositive.

The chain couples TRBV6-5 to TRBJ1-2, with 8 bases lining up with TRBD1. The CDR3 is made up of 14 amino acids. The J segment lost 4 bases and the V segment lost 4 bases, leaving 5 bases of the junction unmatched. The V gene's germline CDR1 is MNHEY and CDR2 SVGAGI. The DNA for the CDR3 is TGTGCCAGCAGTTTCTCGGGACAGGCCTATGGCTACACCTTC. Its translation is CASSFSGQAYGYTF.

In DNA form, the CDR3 reads TGTGCCACGGGACTAGGCCCTGATACGCAGTATTTT. It yields the protein CATGLGPDTQYF. The rearrangement links TRBV5-6 to TRBJ2-3; 8 nucleotides line up with TRBD2. The V gene's germline CDR1 is SGHDT and CDR2 YYEEEE. J was trimmed by 6 bases and V by 9 bases; bases with no gene match: 6. CDR3 size: 12 residues. Full variable domain (rest looked up from reference TRBV5-6 and TRBJ2-3): DAGVTQSPTHLIKTRGQQVTLRCSPKSGHDTVSWYQQALGQGPQFIFQYYEEEERQRGNFPDRFSGHQFPNYSSELNVNALLLGDSALYLCATGLGPDTQYFGPGTRLTVL.

This rearrangement joins TRBV7-9 to TRBJ2-3; the D gene is possibly TRBD1 (6 bases). Deletions cut 6 bases from V and 5 bases from J, with 12 bases between. The CDR3 covers 13 residues. Germline V gene data show CDR1 as SEHNR and CDR2 as FQNEAQ (reference sequence). DNA for the CDR3: TGTGCCAGCAGGGAAGGGGGTGTAGATACGCAGTATTTT. Protein product: CASREGGVDTQYF.

This chain connects TRBV6-5 to TRBJ1-4; D gene ambiguous. The CDR3 sequence is 15 residues long. CDR1 and CDR2 from the germline V gene are MNHEY and SVGAGI. Trimming left V 10 bases short and J 2 bases short, with 17 bases between. The CDR3 protein is CATLSRPGTNEKLFF. The CDR3 region has the DNA TGTGCCACCCTATCTCGGCCGGGGACTAATGAAAAACTGTTTTTT.

V usage is TRBV10-2 and J usage is TRBJ2-1, with 14 nucleotides matching TRBD2. From germline, CDR1 is WSHSY and CDR2 SAAADI. V lost 3 bases and J lost 7; bases outside the gene matches: 20. There are 21 residues in the CDR3. CDR3 bases: TGCGCCAGCAGTGATCCCGCTGGGCGGGGACTAGCGGGAGAAAGGGGTAATGAGCAGTTCTTC. It specifies CASSDPAGRGLAGERGNEQFF.

This rearrangement joins TRBV10-3 to TRBJ2-5, with 8 bases identical to TRBD1. The CDR3 runs 14 residues. J gave up 3 bases and V 5 bases, and 5 bases lay outside the gene matches. Germline CDR1 ENHRY, CDR2 SYGVKD. The CDR3 nucleotides read TGTGCCATCAGTACTGGACAGGGAGAAGAGACCCAGTACTTC. It encodes CAISTGQGEETQYF.

A word on this clone: At one end the junction does not follow the germline gene, possibly because of a read error. This chain uses TRBV7-8 with TRBJ2-7; 8 bases agree with TRBD2. From germline, CDR1 is SGHVS and CDR2 FQNEAQ. This CDR3 contains 17 residues. The CDR3 nucleotides are TGTGCCAACAGCTTAAACCTCAGGACGGGCGGGAGGCTCGAGCAGTACTTC. Protein: CANSLNLRTGGRLEQYF.

CDR3 nucleotides: TGCGCCAGCAGCCAAGGGGGACAGAGGGACTACGAGCAGTACTTC. Translating gives CASSQGGQRDYEQYF. The chain joins TRBV4-1 to TRBJ2-7, with 7 bases identical to TRBD1. Germline lookup yields CDR1 MGHRA and CDR2 YSYEKL. The V gene end was trimmed by 1 base and the J gene end by 3 bases; junction bases not matched to a gene: 6. The CDR3 has 15 residues.

The chain links TRBV18 to TRBJ1-2; 8 bases agree with TRBD1. V lost 4 bases and J lost 2; bases outside the gene matches: 9. Germline V gene data show CDR1 as KGHSH and CDR2 as LQKENI. The CDR3 runs to 16 residues. This CDR3 reads CASSRNGDRGNYGYTF. In DNA, the CDR3 is TGTGCCAGCTCACGAAACGGCGACAGGGGCAACTATGGCTACACCTTC.

The chain joins TRBV11-3 to TRBJ2-7; D is ambiguous. CDR1 SGHNT and CDR2 YENEEA come from the germline V gene. The germline V and J ends were trimmed by 1 base and 12 bases, with 7 bases remaining between them. CDR3 size: 10 residues. DNA of the CDR3: TGTGCCAGCAGCTTAGGTAGTATGTACTTC. This sequence encodes CASSLGSMYF.

The rearrangement links TRBV12-2 to TRBJ2-7; the D segment call TRBD1 is taken from the table without a DNA check. TRBV12-2 is shown as a pseudogene. The CDR3 consists of 15 residues. The CDR3 is CASRLVTGRPYEQYF. The CDR3 nucleotides read TGTGCAAGTCGCTTAGTGACAGGGAGACCCTACGAGCAGTACTTC.

In nucleotides, the CDR3 is TGCGCCAGCAGCTTGGCCGGATCGGGAGGAGTCTACGAGCAGTACTTC. It encodes CASSLAGSGGVYEQYF. The chain links TRBV5-1 to TRBJ2-5, with 7 bases that match TRBD2. Near its end, the DNA agrees better with TRBJ2-7, so the J call may be wrong. The CDR3 is 16 amino acids. Germline lookup yields CDR1 SGHRS and CDR2 YFSETQ.

This clone came up a few times. The J gene is TRBJ2-5, the V gene TRBV29-1, with 8 bases that match TRBD2. CDR1 is SQVTM, CDR2 ANQGSEA, per germline. This CDR3 is built from 12 residues. V lost 7 bases to trimming and J lost 2 bases; unmatched junction nucleotides: 3. The CDR3 nucleotides read TGCAGCGGGGCTAGCGGGCAAGAGACCCAGTACTTC. The encoded protein is CSGASGQETQYF.

The chain carries TRBV11-2 and TRBJ1-1, with unresolved D. V was trimmed by 0 bases and J by 3 bases, leaving 8 bases between them. Germline lookup yields CDR1 SGHAT and CDR2 FQNNGV. This CDR3 is 14 amino acids long. CDR3 bases: TGTGCCAGCAGCTTAGAATACAGATACACTGAAGCTTTCTTT. It codes for CASSLEYRYTEAFF.

The chain couples TRBV6-1 to TRBJ1-5; weak D call: TRBD1 (6 bases). V was shortened by 3 bases and J by 9 bases, with 12 bases between the two germline ends. The CDR3 has 13 residues. Germline lookup yields CDR1 MNHNS and CDR2 SASEGT. CDR3 in amino acids: CASSETGQWPQHF. The CDR3 DNA is TGTGCCAGCAGTGAGACAGGCCAATGGCCCCAGCATTTT.

The chain employs TRBV18 and TRBJ2-5; 8 positions match TRBD1. Unmatched junction bases numbered 14, after V lost 4 bases and J lost 4 bases. Per germline, CDR1 KGHSH and CDR2 LQKENI. The CDR3 sequence is 17 residues long. CDR3 DNA: TGTGCCAGCTCACGCAGATTAATAGGACAGGGTCCAGAGACCCAGTACTTC. Translating gives CASSRRLIGQGPETQYF.

The rearrangement uses TRBV5-6 and TRBJ2-7; weak D call: TRBD1 (6 bases). With 3 bases removed from V and 2 bases from J, the gap between germline ends came to 18 bases. Germline-derived CDR1 and CDR2 are SGHDT and YYEEEE. The CDR3 has 16 residues. CDR3 sequence (DNA): TGTGCCAGCAGCTGGGGCAGGAGGACAGAGACCTACGAGCAGTACTTC. It codes for CASSWGRRTETYEQYF.

This CDR3 is CASRATGARTDTQYF. The CDR3 bases are TGTGCCAGCAGGGCGACAGGGGCGCGCACAGATACGCAGTATTTT. This chain connects TRBV2 to TRBJ2-3; 8 nucleotides line up with TRBD1. V trimming: 6 bases; J trimming: 1 base; junction bases outside the gene matches: 6. This CDR3 region has 15 residues. CDR1 is SNHLY, CDR2 FYNNEI, per germline.

This clone was recorded only once. The rearrangement joins TRBV4-2 to TRBJ2-5; 10 bases fit TRBD1. With 4 bases clipped from V and 2 bases from J, the junction kept 4 bases outside the gene matches. The CDR3 loop spans 15 amino acids. Germline V gene sequence: CDR1 LGHNA, CDR2 YNFKEQ. The CDR3 nucleotides are TGTGCCAGCAGCCCTCGGACAGGGGGGCAAGAGACCCAGTACTTC. Translation gives CASSPRTGGQETQYF.

The chain is built from TRBV28 and TRBJ1-1, with D tentatively TRBD1 (5 bases). Per germline, CDR1 MDHEN and CDR2 SYDVKM. V dropped 4 bases and J dropped 4 bases, with 7 bases sitting between them. The CDR3 runs 12 residues. DNA of the CDR3: TGTGCCAGCAGTTCTGGGGCCACTGAAGCTTTCTTT. It is translated as CASSSGATEAFF.

This chain joins TRBV7-9 and TRBJ2-7, with 7 bases that match TRBD1. The germline CDR1 and CDR2 sequences are SEHNR and FQNEAQ (reference sequence). J was trimmed by 2 bases and V by 2 bases; bases with no gene match: 0. The CDR3 totals 13 residues. CDR3 region: CASSLQGAYEQYF. The CDR3 DNA is TGTGCCAGCAGCTTACAGGGGGCCTACGAGCAGTACTTC.

V is TRBV2 and J is TRBJ1-2, with TRBD1 as a possible D gene (5 bases). V shed 7 bases and J shed 8 bases, with 20 bases lying between them. This CDR3 spans 14 amino acids. Per the germline V gene, CDR1 is SNHLY and CDR2 is FYNNEI. Here the CDR3 reads CASNGGNPSLGYTF. DNA of the CDR3: TGTGCCAGCAACGGGGGAAACCCCAGCTTGGGCTACACCTTC.